The rows below give T cell receptor beta chains drawn from one sample of a study of blood T cell repertoires in COVID-19. TCRdb's table, derived via immunoSEQ multiplex PCR, lists solely in-frame clones and lacks some. The sample lists about 68,000 clones; roughly nine tenths were seen once. Sample: peripheral blood. All receptors come from a woman aged 45-60 years with COVID-19, enrolled during active disease. Both conserved end residues are part of each CDR3. The order of the fields is J gene, D gene, CDR3 length, clone size, V gene, CDR3 DNA, CDR3 protein. The D gene is left open where the match is weak. Expanded clones get a size class; other rows say once, few or many, or leave the size out.

J: TRBJ2-7
D: NA
length: 12
size: few
V: TRBV29-1
DNA: TGCAGCGTTTCCTCGGGGTCGACCGAGCAGTACTTC
CDR3: CSVSSGSTEQYF

J: TRBJ2-7
D: TRBD2
length: 14
size: NA
V: TRBV6-2/TRBV6-3
DNA: TGTGCCAGCAGTTTGCCTAGCGGGAGCTACGAGCAGTACTTC
CDR3: CASSLPSGSYEQYF

J: TRBJ1-5
D: TRBD1
length: 14
size: NA
V: TRBV6-5
DNA: TGTGCCAGCAGGTCCGGGACAGGGGGTCAGCCCCAGCATTTT
CDR3: CASRSGTGGQPQHF

J: TRBJ2-3
D: TRBD2
length: 16
size: NA
V: TRBV11-2
DNA: TGTGCCAGCAGCTTAGATCTGACTAGCGGGAGTTCTACGCAGTATTTT
CDR3: CASSLDLTSGSSTQYF

J: TRBJ1-3
D: TRBD1
length: 16
size: NA
V: TRBV15
DNA: TGTGCCACCAGCCCCAGAGGCAGGGGGACTGGAAACACCATATATTTT
CDR3: CATSPRGRGTGNTIYF

J: TRBJ1-3
D: NA
length: 16
size: NA
V: TRBV5-8
DNA: TGTGCCAGCAGCTTTCGAGGGATGAGCTCTGGAAACACCATATATTTT
CDR3: CASSFRGMSSGNTIYF

J: TRBJ2-5
D: TRBD2
length: 15
size: NA
V: TRBV2
DNA: TGTGCCAGCAGCAAGAGGGACTACCCAACCGGGGACCAGTACTTC
CDR3: CASSKRDYPTGDQYF

J: TRBJ1-5
D: NA
length: 15
size: few
V: TRBV19
DNA: TGTGCCAGTAGTAACACAGGTTTTAGCAATCAGCCCCAGCATTTT
CDR3: CASSNTGFSNQPQHF

J: TRBJ1-4
D: TRBD1
length: 14
size: NA
V: TRBV19
DNA: TGTGCCAGTAGTCCGACAGGGAAAGATGAAAAACTGTTTTTT
CDR3: CASSPTGKDEKLFF

J: TRBJ2-7
D: TRBD2
length: 16
size: few
V: TRBV7-8
DNA: TGTGCCAGCAGCCTGGGGACTAGCGGGAGCCTCCTTGAGCAGTACTTC
CDR3: CASSLGTSGSLLEQYF

J: TRBJ1-3
D: TRBD1
length: 16
size: NA
V: TRBV28
DNA: TGTGCCAGCAGTTCCCGACAGGGGGCATTTAGAAACACCATATATTTT
CDR3: CASSSRQGAFRNTIYF

J: TRBJ1-6
D: NA
length: 14
size: NA
V: TRBV5-4
DNA: TGTGCCAGCAGGGCCGGGAACTATAATTCACCCCTCCACTTT
CDR3: CASRAGNYNSPLHF

J: TRBJ2-1
D: NA
length: 13
size: NA
V: TRBV9
DNA: TGTGCCAGCAGCGCTGTTGCGGTGGATGAGCAGTTCTTC
CDR3: CASSAVAVDEQFF

J: TRBJ1-1
D: NA
length: 16
size: few
V: TRBV7-6
DNA: TGTGCCAGCAGCTTAGCGCCGTCGCTGCGGTCCGCTGAAGCTTTCTTT
CDR3: CASSLAPSLRSAEAFF

J: TRBJ1-2
D: NA
length: 13
size: once
V: TRBV28
DNA: TGTGCCAGCAACATACAGGGTGGCCATGGCTACACCTTC
CDR3: CASNIQGGHGYTF

J: TRBJ2-1
D: TRBD2
length: 18
size: NA
V: TRBV24-1
DNA: TGTGCCACCAGTGACCGTGGACTAGCGGGAAGGGTCGCGAATGAGCAGTTCTTC
CDR3: CATSDRGLAGRVANEQFF

J: TRBJ2-2
D: TRBD2
length: 17
size: NA
V: TRBV24-1
DNA: TGTGCCACCAGTGATTTAATGCAGGGAGGGGCTACCGGGGAGCTGTTTTTT
CDR3: CATSDLMQGGATGELFF

J: TRBJ2-1
D: TRBD2
length: 15
size: NA
V: TRBV6-5
DNA: TGTGCCAGCAGGAAACGGGAGGGCCTTACCAATGAGCAGTTCTTC
CDR3: CASRKREGLTNEQFF

J: TRBJ2-1
D: NA
length: 18
size: NA
V: TRBV5-1
DNA: TGCGCCAGCAGCTTGGCCTCCCCCTCTCCAACTAGTTACAATGAGCAGTTCTTC
CDR3: CASSLASPSPTSYNEQFF

J: TRBJ2-2
D: TRBD1
length: 15
size: NA
V: TRBV5-1
DNA: TGCGCCAGCAGCCCCCCGACAGGGGACGCCGGGGAGCTGTTTTTT
CDR3: CASSPPTGDAGELFF

J: TRBJ2-2
D: TRBD2
length: 17
size: NA
V: TRBV19
DNA: TGTGCCAGTAGTATAGATGAGGCGGGAGGGTTCACCGGGGAGCTGTTTTTT
CDR3: CASSIDEAGGFTGELFF

J: TRBJ2-1
D: TRBD2
length: 16
size: NA
V: TRBV3-1/TRBV3-2
DNA: TGTGCCAGCAGCCAAGATTCGAGGACTAGTTTTAATGAGCAGTTCTTC
CDR3: CASSQDSRTSFNEQFF

J: TRBJ2-7
D: NA
length: 14
size: once
V: TRBV2
DNA: TGTGCCAGCAGTGTAGGATGGGCCACCTACGAGCAGTACTTC
CDR3: CASSVGWATYEQYF

J: TRBJ2-1
D: NA
length: 15
size: few
V: TRBV5-1
DNA: TGCGCCAGCTGTCTGGGGGCGATGTCCTACAATGAGCAGTTCTTC
CDR3: CASCLGAMSYNEQFF

J: TRBJ2-5
D: TRBD1
length: 14
size: NA
V: TRBV30
DNA: TGTGCCTGGAACAGGGGTACAGGAGAGGGGACCCAGTACTTC
CDR3: CAWNRGTGEGTQYF

J: TRBJ2-3
D: NA
length: 15
size: NA
V: TRBV5-1
DNA: TGCGCCAGCAGCTTGGGCGGGGCTCACACAGATACGCAGTATTTT
CDR3: CASSLGGAHTDTQYF

J: TRBJ2-2
D: NA
length: 11
size: NA
V: TRBV11-2
DNA: TGTGCCAGCAGCTTAGACAGAAGGCTGTTTTTT
CDR3: CASSLDRRLFF

J: TRBJ2-1
D: TRBD2
length: 14
size: NA
V: TRBV9
DNA: TGTGCCAGCAGCGGAGCGGGAGGTCGGGATGAGCAGTTCTTC
CDR3: CASSGAGGRDEQFF

J: TRBJ2-1
D: NA
length: 19
size: once
V: TRBV4-3
DNA: TGCGCCAGCAGCCGAGACAGGGATCTATGGGCTAGCGGAAACAATGAGCAGTTCTTC
CDR3: CASSRDRDLWASGNNEQFF

J: TRBJ1-4
D: NA
length: 17
size: NA
V: TRBV18
DNA: TGTGCCAGCTCACGGCTTCCTGGTGGGGAGACTAATGAAAAACTGTTTTTT
CDR3: CASSRLPGGETNEKLFF

J: TRBJ2-7
D: NA
length: 16
size: NA
V: TRBV4-1
DNA: TGCGCCAGCAGCCAAGATGAGATTTCAGGCTCCTACGAGCAGTACTTC
CDR3: CASSQDEISGSYEQYF

J: TRBJ2-5
D: TRBD1
length: 13
size: NA
V: TRBV5-4
DNA: TGTGCCAGCAGCTCGGACAGGGAGGAGACCCAGTACTTC
CDR3: CASSSDREETQYF

J: TRBJ2-5
D: NA
length: 12
size: NA
V: TRBV6-6
DNA: TGTGCCAGTACAGGGCCCCAAGAGACCCAGTACTTC
CDR3: CASTGPQETQYF

J: TRBJ2-1
D: TRBD2
length: 16
size: NA
V: TRBV4-2
DNA: TGTGCCAGCAGCCAAGATTTCACTAGCGGGAACAATGAGCAGTTCTTC
CDR3: CASSQDFTSGNNEQFF

J: TRBJ1-2
D: TRBD1
length: 13
size: NA
V: TRBV19
DNA: TGTGCCAGTAGTACTACAGGGGCGTATGGCTACACCTTC
CDR3: CASSTTGAYGYTF

J: TRBJ2-1
D: TRBD2
length: 18
size: NA
V: TRBV3-1/TRBV3-2
DNA: TGTGCCAGCAGCCAAGATACAGCGGGAGGGCCTTTGGACGATGAGCAGTTCTTC
CDR3: CASSQDTAGGPLDDEQFF

J: TRBJ2-7
D: NA
length: 14
size: NA
V: TRBV6-5
DNA: TGTGCCAGCCGACTCGGAGGAGTATCCTACGAGCAGTACTTC
CDR3: CASRLGGVSYEQYF

J: TRBJ2-4
D: TRBD1
length: 15
size: NA
V: TRBV28
DNA: TGTGCCAGCAGTTTATCCAGGGGGCGCGGGAACATTCAGTACTTC
CDR3: CASSLSRGRGNIQYF

J: TRBJ1-1
D: NA
length: 14
size: NA
V: TRBV19
DNA: TGTGCCAGTAGCCTCTCCAGGGCGAACACTGAAGCTTTCTTT
CDR3: CASSLSRANTEAFF

J: TRBJ2-5
D: NA
length: 16
size: once
V: TRBV9
DNA: TGTGCCAGCAGCCCCCTTGGCGGGGAGGCGGGAGAGACCCAGTACTTC
CDR3: CASSPLGGEAGETQYF

J: TRBJ1-1
D: NA
length: 15
size: NA
V: TRBV7-3
DNA: TGTGCCAGCAGCACTACAGGTTCTTTCGGGACTGAAGCTTTCTTT
CDR3: CASSTTGSFGTEAFF

J: TRBJ1-1
D: TRBD1
length: 14
size: NA
V: TRBV10-1
DNA: TGCGCCAACTCCAGACAGGGGGCCGGCACTGAAGCTTTCTTT
CDR3: CANSRQGAGTEAFF

J: TRBJ2-7
D: NA
length: 13
size: NA
V: TRBV3-1/TRBV3-2
DNA: TGTGCCAGCAGCCAGGTTCGCGGCTACGAGCAGTACTTC
CDR3: CASSQVRGYEQYF

J: TRBJ2-7
D: TRBD1
length: 13
size: NA
V: TRBV12-3/TRBV12-4
DNA: TGTGCCAGCAGACCCGGGACAGGCTACGAGCAGTACTTC
CDR3: CASRPGTGYEQYF

J: TRBJ2-7
D: NA
length: 11
size: NA
V: TRBV6-5
DNA: TGTGCCAGCAGCCGCCGCGGGGAGCAGTACTTC
CDR3: CASSRRGEQYF

J: TRBJ2-7
D: NA
length: 15
size: NA
V: TRBV25-1
DNA: TGTGCCAGCAGTGATTACGGGCTCAGAGGGTACGAGCAGTACTTC
CDR3: CASSDYGLRGYEQYF

J: TRBJ2-2
D: TRBD1
length: 12
size: NA
V: TRBV6-2/TRBV6-3
DNA: TGTGCCAGCAGTTTGGGACAGGGTGTGCTGTTTTTT
CDR3: CASSLGQGVLFF

J: TRBJ2-2
D: TRBD1
length: 17
size: NA
V: TRBV7-3
DNA: TGTGCCAGCAGCCGACTACAGGCGACAGGGCGGTCCGGGGAGCTGTTTTTT
CDR3: CASSRLQATGRSGELFF

J: TRBJ2-1
D: TRBD2
length: 15
size: once
V: TRBV6-5
DNA: TGTGCCAGCAGTTCCGTAGCGGGAGGGCCCAATGAGCAGTTCTTC
CDR3: CASSSVAGGPNEQFF

J: TRBJ2-5
D: NA
length: 11
size: NA
V: TRBV20-1
DNA: TGCAGTGCTAGAGATCGTGAGACCCAGTACTTC
CDR3: CSARDRETQYF

J: TRBJ1-2
D: NA
length: 12
size: once
V: TRBV6-6
DNA: TGTGCCAGCAGTTACCCCCCCGATGGCTACACCTTC
CDR3: CASSYPPDGYTF

J: TRBJ1-1
D: NA
length: 10
size: NA
V: TRBV30
DNA: TGTGCCTGGACCACCCCGAGTCCTTTCTTT
CDR3: CAWTTPSPFF

J: TRBJ2-2
D: TRBD2
length: 19
size: NA
V: TRBV2
DNA: TGTGCCAGCAGTGAAGCCTTGAGGCTAGCGGGAGTAGGTACCGGGGAGCTGTTTTTT
CDR3: CASSEALRLAGVGTGELFF